These 18 T cell receptor beta chains were all obtained from the same sample, sequenced in a study of regulatory T cells in long-lasting Graves disease. Time point reported: newly diagnosed GD, antithyroid drugs for less than 3 months. The authors made the TCR library using RNA they extracted from PBMCs. Through Arm-PCR of CDR3 regions and iRepertoire HTBI primers, TCR beta libraries were built. TCRdb analysed the multiplex PCR reads with MiXCR anew, one entry per CDR3 protein. The sample holds about 220,000 distinct CDR3 sequences, roughly a fifth seen once. This same sample was also part of a study on T cells in Graves' hyperthyroidism and ophthalmopathy.

The sample here was peripheral blood mononuclear cells (PBMCs), taken at new diagnosis, from a patient treated with antithyroid drugs. The source of these receptors is a woman aged 25-40 years with Graves disease.

This clonotype was recorded at least ten times. The J gene is TRBJ2-1, the V gene TRBV6-1, with a weak D call TRBD1 (5 bases). This CDR3 has 15 amino acids. Per germline, CDR1 MNHNS and CDR2 SASEGT. V lost 4 bases to trimming and J lost 0 bases, with 10 bases between them. The CDR3 DNA sequence: TGTGCCAGCAGTGTACGACAGAGCTCCTACAATGAGCAGTTCTTC. Amino acids: CASSVRQSSYNEQFF.

This clonotype was detected a few times. The chain joins TRBV5-5 to TRBJ1-2, with D unclear. V was trimmed by 0 bases and J by 4 bases, leaving 16 bases between them. The CDR3 totals 16 residues. Germline CDR1 is SGHKS and CDR2 is YYEKEE (reference sequence). The CDR3 region is CASSLASATSFYGYTF. The DNA for the CDR3 is TGTGCCAGCAGCTTGGCTTCAGCTACCTCCTTCTATGGCTACACCTTC.

This clonotype was seen repeatedly, ten times or more. CDR3 nucleotide sequence: TGCAGTGCTAGAGAGACGGACAAAACCTTTTCTTATGGCTACACCTTC. Its protein is CSARETDKTFSYGYTF. This chain links TRBV20-1 with TRBJ1-2; tentative D call: TRBD1 (5 bases). Germline CDR1 is DFQATT and CDR2 is SNEGSKA (reference sequence). With 0 bases removed from V and 5 bases from J, the gap between germline ends came to 19 bases. The CDR3 contains 16 residues.

Regarding this clonotype: With a much larger clone just one base away, this may be a read error. The chain uses TRBV28 and TRBJ1-1; D is uncertain. The germline CDR1 and CDR2 sequences are MDHEN and SYDVKM. CDR3 length: 11 residues. Trimming took off 7 bases at V and 8 bases at J, with 11 bases between the two ends. CDR3 sequence reads: CASTESLEAFF. CDR3 coding DNA: TGTGCCAGCACCGAAAGCCTCGAAGCTTTCTTT.

This clonotype was seen repeatedly, ten times or more. In DNA form, the CDR3 reads TGTGCCAGCAGCTCGGGAATAGGGGAAAAACTGTTTTTT. It encodes CASSSGIGEKLFF. The chain links TRBV11-3 to TRBJ1-4, with D hard to call. The CDR3 sequence is 13 residues long. Per germline, CDR1 SGHNT and CDR2 YENEEA. V gave up 4 bases and J gave up 8 bases, with 11 bases separating them.

This clonotype came up many times. This chain uses TRBV30 with TRBJ2-1; D ambiguous. This CDR3 comprises 12 residues. Germline V lookup: CDR1 GTSNPN, CDR2 SVGIG (reference sequence). Trimming shortened V by 4 bases and J by 8 bases, and 12 bases separated the two germline ends. CDR3 DNA sequence: TGTGCCTGGAACAAGCAAGACGATGAGCAGTTCTTC. Translated: CAWNKQDDEQFF.

This clonotype was recorded at least ten times. The chain couples TRBV6-1 to TRBJ1-5, with 8 bases matching TRBD1. This CDR3 spans 15 amino acids. The J segment lost 0 bases and the V segment lost 5 bases, leaving 3 bases of the junction unmatched. Germline assignment: CDR1 MNHNS and CDR2 SASEGT. The CDR3: CASSRTGNSNQPQHF. In nucleotides, the CDR3 is TGTGCCAGCAGTCGGACAGGGAATAGCAATCAGCCCCAGCATTTT.

J is TRBJ1-2 and V is TRBV19, with 8 nucleotides matching TRBD1. The CDR3 has 14 amino acids. Trimming at V came to 4 bases and at J to 2 bases, leaving 3 bases not matched to a gene. In germline, CDR1 is LNHDA, CDR2 SQIVND (reference sequence). CDR3 amino acids: CASSRQGANYGYTF. As DNA, the CDR3 is TGTGCCAGTAGTAGGCAGGGGGCGAACTATGGCTACACCTTC.

This clonotype was counted ten times or more. The genes are TRBV28 and TRBJ1-5; 9 nucleotides line up with TRBD1. This CDR3 spans 18 amino acids. Germline assignment: CDR1 MDHEN and CDR2 SYDVKM. With 6 bases clipped from V and 4 bases from J, the junction kept 16 bases outside the gene matches. The CDR3 here is CASSRESNTGGGNQPQHF. The DNA of the CDR3 is TGTGCCAGCAGCCGCGAATCAAACACAGGGGGCGGAAATCAGCCCCAGCATTTT.

V is TRBV7-9 and J is TRBJ2-7; D call uncertain. In germline, CDR1 is SEHNR, CDR2 FQNEAQ (reference sequence). The CDR3 has 12 residues. V dropped 2 bases and J dropped 5 bases, with 7 bases sitting between them. This CDR3 is CASSLNSHEQYF. The CDR3 DNA sequence: TGTGCCAGCAGCTTAAACTCGCACGAGCAGTACTTC. Complete variable domain (other parts from reference TRBV7-9 and TRBJ2-7): DTGVSQNPRHKITKRGQNVTFRCDPISEHNRLYWYRQTLGQGPEFLTYFQNEAQLEKSRLLSDRFSAERPKGSFSTLEIQRTEQGDSAMYLCASSLNSHEQYFGPGTRLTVT.

The sample holds many counts of this clonotype. The chain has TRBV20-1 and TRBJ2-7; D may be TRBD1 (6 bases). Germline V gene data show CDR1 as DFQATT and CDR2 as SNEGSKA (reference sequence). The germline V and J ends were trimmed by 3 bases and 5 bases, with 11 bases remaining between them. The CDR3 has 12 residues. CDR3 loop: CSARGPGDEQYF. The CDR3 DNA follows: TGCAGTGCTAGGGGACCAGGGGACGAGCAGTACTTC.

This clonotype was counted many times. The V call is TRBV20-1, the J call TRBJ2-1; 7 bases fit TRBD2. V shed 0 bases, J shed 6 bases, and the junction held 20 bases outside the gene matches. The CDR3 sequence is 19 residues long. Germline assignment: CDR1 DFQATT and CDR2 SNEGSKA (reference sequence). For the CDR3, the DNA is TGCAGTGCTAGAGATAAGGGGCGGACGAGCGGGACGTTGGGCAATGAGCAGTTCTTC. This gives the protein CSARDKGRTSGTLGNEQFF.

This clonotype was detected many times. The chain joins TRBV28 to TRBJ2-7; D gene unclear. Trimming stripped 2 bases from V and 6 bases from J, with 8 bases between. The CDR3 has 12 amino acids. CDR1 is MDHEN and CDR2 is SYDVKM in the germline V gene. CDR3 loop: CASSLNPSEQYF. The CDR3 nucleotides read TGTGCCAGCAGTTTAAATCCGAGCGAGCAGTACTTC.

This clonotype was observed a few times. This chain uses TRBV7-6 with TRBJ2-7; 7 positions match TRBD1. V trimming: 3 bases; J trimming: 6 bases; junction bases outside the gene matches: 2. Germline V lookup: CDR1 SGHVS, CDR2 FNYEAQ. This CDR3 has 12 amino acids. The DNA of the CDR3 is TGTGCCAGCAGCTTGACAGGGAGCGAGCAGTACTTC. Translating gives CASSLTGSEQYF.

This clonotype has at least ten counts. V usage is TRBV2 and J usage is TRBJ2-1; 14 bases fit TRBD2. V lost 3 bases, J lost 9 bases, and 10 bases stayed unmatched. The CDR3 totals 17 residues. The germline CDR1 and CDR2 sequences are SNHLY and FYNNEI. CDR3 residues: CASSEGLAGAIGGEQFF. CDR3 coding DNA: TGTGCCAGCAGTGAGGGACTAGCGGGAGCCATAGGGGGTGAGCAGTTCTTC.

Ten or more counts support this clonotype. The V call is TRBV29-1, the J call TRBJ2-3; D not certain. V dropped 6 bases and J dropped 5 bases, with 15 bases sitting between them. This CDR3 is 13 amino acids long. Germline lookup yields CDR1 SQVTM and CDR2 ANQGSEA. The CDR3 loop is CSVGAKYGDTQYF. The CDR3 region has the DNA TGCAGCGTAGGTGCGAAGTACGGAGATACGCAGTATTTT.

This clonotype was counted at least ten times. The V call is TRBV6-5, the J call TRBJ2-7; 9 bases match TRBD1. Germline values: CDR1 MNHEY, CDR2 SVGAGI. This CDR3 is built from 13 residues. The V gene end was trimmed by 2 bases and the J gene end by 7 bases; junction bases not matched to a gene: 3. The CDR3 loop is CASSYDRGNEQYF. The CDR3 nucleotides are TGTGCCAGCAGTTACGACAGGGGGAATGAGCAGTACTTC.

The chain links TRBV7-9 to TRBJ1-4; D perhaps matches TRBD1 (6 bases). The CDR3 is 13 residues long. The V end lost 5 bases, the J end lost 8 bases, and 12 bases lay between the germline ends. Germline CDR1 and CDR2: SEHNR and FQNEAQ (reference sequence). Written as DNA, the CDR3 is TGTGCCAGCAGCCTCGGGGGGCGAGAAAAACTGTTTTTT. It encodes CASSLGGREKLFF.